Listed below are T cell receptor beta chains from one sample, sequenced in a study of T cell repertoires in ileal Crohn's disease. Method: immunoSEQ multiplex PCR; TCRdb's copy keeps in-frame clones and lacks some. This sample has about 15,000 clones, with approximately 87% found just once. The sequencing input was ileal tissue. These TCRs come from an adult with Crohn's disease. Each CDR3 is given with its conserved first and last residue. Fields, in order: J gene, V gene, CDR3 protein.

TRBJ2-2 TRBV27 CASTQIGLAGSGPLFF
TRBJ1-5 TRBV18 CASSPSRGNQPQHF
TRBJ1-1 TRBV29-1 CSVEELGQGNTEAFF
TRBJ1-2 TRBV7-9 CASSGGLRRGYTF
TRBJ1-5 TRBV5-1 CASSLIGGNQPQHF
TRBJ2-7 TRBV2 CASSSSGETYEQYF
TRBJ2-1 TRBV6-5 CASSETDNSYNEQFF
TRBJ1-1 TRBV7-9 CASSTDRVAFF
TRBJ2-4 TRBV6-5 CASEGVGKNIQYF
TRBJ1-5 TRBV27 CASRSGGEQGNQPQHF
TRBJ2-7 TRBV18 CASSPRGDRGIHEQYF
TRBJ2-2 TRBV9 CASSVTQGRIGELFF
TRBJ1-1 TRBV7-8 CASSLRGGTEAFF
TRBJ1-3 TRBV6-1 CASSVGGGSSGNTIYF
TRBJ1-1 TRBV9 CASSPRVHTEAFF
TRBJ1-2 TRBV30 CAWRPTGWGGYTF
TRBJ2-2 TRBV11-2 CASSLDEGRNTGELFF
TRBJ1-4 TRBV9 CASSPSSASGEKLFF
TRBJ1-4 TRBV19 CATREKQGSYEKLFF
TRBJ2-3 TRBV2 CASRTGGADTQYF
TRBJ2-7 TRBV2 CASRRQRGNEQYF
TRBJ1-4 TRBV12-5 CASAPGQGEKLFF
TRBJ2-1 TRBV7-2 CASSLPGTAYNEQFF
TRBJ2-7 TRBV18 CASSFEGYEQYF